This note documents a single T cell receptor beta chain sequence. Method: immunoSEQ multiplex PCR; TCRdb's copy keeps in-frame clones and lacks some. The sample carries 150,000 to 200,000 clones, approximately 91% recorded once. The sample is drawn from a study of T cell responses to AZD1222 COVID-19 vaccine. The length of the CDR3 is 13 residues. Between the trimmed V and J ends, which lost 0 bases and 8 bases, there was a span of 10 bases. Germline loops: CDR1 LNHNV, CDR2 YYDKDF (reference sequence). The TCR originated in an adult who received the AZD1222 COVID-19 vaccine. The chain is built from TRBV15 and TRBJ1-1; unclear D gene. The sample consisted of peripheral blood, taken 28 days after the second AZD1222 dose. CDR3 amino acids: CATSRDLSSEAFF. As DNA, the CDR3 is TGTGCCACCAGCAGAGATCTCAGCTCCGAAGCTTTCTTT.